This T cell receptor beta chain was found in a study of T cell clonality in common variable immunodeficiency. Study-wide findings and caveats: Reportedly, TCR beta sequences from common variable immunodeficiency showed fewer deletions and N-nucleotide insertions.

Here immunoSEQ multiplex PCR was the method, and the copy in TCRdb shows in-frame clones only, minus some. There are some 15,000 clones in the sample, none observed a single time. There are 14 residues in the CDR3. V gave up 5 bases and J gave up 2 bases; unmatched junction bases: 4. Per the germline V gene, CDR1 is SEHNR and CDR2 is FQNEAQ (reference sequence). With respect to this clone: The antigen remains unidentified. The read terminates 3 residues before the CDR3 end, so the remaining end is supplied by the germline J gene.

What was sequenced was peripheral blood mononuclear cells. The genes are TRBV7-9 and TRBJ1-2; 8 nucleotides agree with TRBD1. This receptor was obtained from a human donor with common variable immunodeficiency. CDR3: CASSPTGVNYGYTF. The sequenced part of the CDR3 DNA is TGTGCCAGCAGCCCGACAGGGGTAAACTATGGC.